The TCR beta chain described here comes from a study of identical twins. Losses at the gene ends were 3 bases for V and 3 bases for J; bases not matched to a gene: 8. Germline V gene data show CDR1 as DFQATT and CDR2 as SNEGSKA (reference sequence). There are 15 residues in the CDR3. TCRdb reanalysed the 5' RACE reads using MiXCR and keeps one entry per CDR3 protein. The sample has 200,000 or so distinct CDR3 sequences, about a sixth seen once. Only a few counts were recorded for this clonotype. Its matching antigen is unknown. Study-level points and caveats: The more abundant beta clonotypes in cord blood had fewer insertions, and memory repertoires did not show this. Out-of-frame beta chain sequences displayed weaker excess sharing between twins. Models, which agreed with sharing between unrelated individuals, nonetheless underestimated the out-of-frame TCR alpha sharing seen in monozygotic twins.

Separately, the same data were catalogued under a study of T cells expressing NK-cell markers. Turning to that study: Several of the experiments relied on an anti-gamma-delta TCR antibody so that only alpha-beta TCR T cells were sorted.

This chain uses TRBV20-1 with TRBJ2-7; 10 positions match TRBD1. The sample comprised CD8+ T cells sorted from blood. The sequence was collected from a woman between 18 and 29 years old in good health. CDR3 sequence (DNA): TGCAGTGCTAGGCGGCGGGACAGGGGAGGCTACGAGCAGTACTTC. Residues: CSARRRDRGGYEQYF.